This is a list of T cell receptor beta chains from one sample in a study of cytomegalovirus exposure and HLA in healthy donors. Repertoires were generated with immunoSEQ multiplex PCR, while TCRdb's copy carries only in-frame clones and drops some. The table records 150,000 to 200,000 clones, approximately 76% of them present only once. The material sequenced was PBMCs. The receptors originated from a female donor in good health and CMV-seronegative. Each CDR3 is given with its conserved first and last residue. D genes are given only for firm matches. The size entry is marked missing in some rows and otherwise reads once, few, many or a size class.

clone_size: .
v_call: TRBV6-1
d_call: TRBD1
j_call: TRBJ1-2
cdr3_nt: TGTGCCAGCAGTACCTTTAAAGGACAGGGCCGGGACACCTTC
cdr3_aa: CASSTFKGQGRDTF

clone_size: .
v_call: TRBV2
d_call: .
j_call: TRBJ1-1
cdr3_nt: TGTGCCAGCAGTGACAGGGTAGGGAACACTGAAGCTTTCTTT
cdr3_aa: CASSDRVGNTEAFF

clone_size: once
v_call: TRBV15
d_call: TRBD1
j_call: TRBJ2-7
cdr3_nt: TGTGCCACCAGCAGAGCTGGGGACAGGTCCTCCTACGAGCAGTACTTC
cdr3_aa: CATSRAGDRSSYEQYF

clone_size: .
v_call: TRBV6-5
d_call: .
j_call: TRBJ1-2
cdr3_nt: TGTGCCAGCAGTTACCGCGGGGATGGCTACACCTTC
cdr3_aa: CASSYRGDGYTF

clone_size: .
v_call: TRBV7-9
d_call: TRBD1
j_call: TRBJ2-3
cdr3_nt: TGTGCCAACGACGGACAGGACCGGGATACGCAGTATTTT
cdr3_aa: CANDGQDRDTQYF

clone_size: .
v_call: TRBV18
d_call: TRBD1
j_call: TRBJ2-7
cdr3_nt: TGTGCCAGCTCACCACGCAGACAGGGTGTATCCTACGAGCAGTACTTC
cdr3_aa: CASSPRRQGVSYEQYF

clone_size: .
v_call: TRBV19
d_call: .
j_call: TRBJ1-4
cdr3_nt: TGTGCCAGTAGTATGCCCGCCGGGACACCTCATAATGAAAAACTGTTTTTT
cdr3_aa: CASSMPAGTPHNEKLFF

clone_size: .
v_call: TRBV5-1
d_call: .
j_call: TRBJ1-5
cdr3_nt: TGCGCCAGCAGGGACAGCTCATATAGCAATCAGCCCCAGCATTTT
cdr3_aa: CASRDSSYSNQPQHF

clone_size: .
v_call: TRBV5-6
d_call: .
j_call: TRBJ1-5
cdr3_nt: TGTGCCAGCAGCTTGGGGGAGTTGGGTCGGGGTCAGCCCCAGCATTTT
cdr3_aa: CASSLGELGRGQPQHF

clone_size: .
v_call: TRBV19
d_call: TRBD2
j_call: TRBJ2-3
cdr3_nt: TGTGCCAGTAGTTCTATAATCAGGACTAGCGGCACAGATACGCAGTATTTT
cdr3_aa: CASSSIIRTSGTDTQYF

clone_size: .
v_call: TRBV5-5
d_call: .
j_call: TRBJ2-2
cdr3_nt: TGTGCCAGCAGCCTTCTTTCCACCGGGGAGCTGTTTTTT
cdr3_aa: CASSLLSTGELFF

clone_size: .
v_call: TRBV30
d_call: .
j_call: TRBJ1-4
cdr3_nt: TGTGCCTGGAGCGGGGATGAAAAACTGTTTTTT
cdr3_aa: CAWSGDEKLFF

clone_size: .
v_call: TRBV7-9
d_call: .
j_call: TRBJ2-7
cdr3_nt: TGTGCCAGCAGCTTAGTAGGTGCGGGGATCTACGAGCAGTACTTC
cdr3_aa: CASSLVGAGIYEQYF

clone_size: .
v_call: TRBV5-6
d_call: TRBD1
j_call: TRBJ2-7
cdr3_nt: TGTGCCAGCAGCTTGGGAACCGGGACAGCCTCCGGGCAGTACTTC
cdr3_aa: CASSLGTGTASGQYF

clone_size: few
v_call: TRBV6-5
d_call: TRBD1
j_call: TRBJ1-1
cdr3_nt: TGTGCCAGCAGTTACTCTAGGGGGCAGATGAACACTGAAGCTTTCTTT
cdr3_aa: CASSYSRGQMNTEAFF

clone_size: .
v_call: TRBV10-1
d_call: .
j_call: TRBJ1-4
cdr3_nt: TGCGCCAGCAGTGAGTCGGGGGGGGGCCATGAGTTATTCACTAATGAAAAACTGTTTTTT
cdr3_aa: CASSESGGGHELFTNEKLFF